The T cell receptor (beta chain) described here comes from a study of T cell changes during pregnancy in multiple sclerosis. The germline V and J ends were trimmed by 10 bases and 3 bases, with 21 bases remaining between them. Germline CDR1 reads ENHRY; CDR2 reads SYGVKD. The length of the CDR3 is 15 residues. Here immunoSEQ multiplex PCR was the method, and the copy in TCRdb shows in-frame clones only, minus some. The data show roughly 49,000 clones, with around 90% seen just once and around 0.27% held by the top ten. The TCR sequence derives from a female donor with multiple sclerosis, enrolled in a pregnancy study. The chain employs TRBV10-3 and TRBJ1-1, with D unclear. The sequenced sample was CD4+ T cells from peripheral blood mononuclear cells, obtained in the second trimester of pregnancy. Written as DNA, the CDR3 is TGTGCCACAAGACCCCCGGGAGGTTTATACACTGAAGCTTTCTTT. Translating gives CATRPPGGLYTEAFF.